One sample yielded the 27 T cell receptor beta chains listed below, sequenced in a study of CD8 T cells in Susac syndrome. A quantity of about 0.5 to 1 ug RNA underwent reverse transcription using random hexamers. One entry per CDR3 protein results from TCRdb running MiXCR on the immunoSEQ multiplex PCR reads. The sample carries 150,000 to 200,000 distinct CDR3 sequences, over 85% recorded once. Source material: CD4+ T cells from PBMCs. Source of these receptors: a human donor in good health.

This chain uses TRBV6-7 with TRBJ1-1; no firm D call. TRBV6-7 is an ORF for which the function is uncertain. V was trimmed by 2 bases and J by 0 bases, leaving 13 bases between them. The CDR3 runs 16 residues. DNA of the CDR3: TGTGCCAGCAGTTACCCCCTTACCGGGGTGAACACTGAAGCTTTCTTT. This sequence encodes CASSYPLTGVNTEAFF.

This clonotype was seen only once. The chain uses TRBV6-2 or TRBV6-3 and TRBJ2-3; D may be TRBD2 (6 bases). Germline assignment: CDR1 MNHEY and CDR2 SVGEGT. V lost 8 bases, J lost 9 bases, and 15 bases lay in between. This CDR3 has 12 amino acids. Written as DNA, the CDR3 is TGTGCCAGCGGGTCTAGCGTACGAACGCAGTATTTT. This codes for CASGSSVRTQYF.

The chain is built from TRBV7-8 and TRBJ2-2; 7 nucleotides match TRBD1. There are 17 residues in the CDR3. The junction had 11 bases not matched to a gene; V was cut back by 3 bases and J by 4 bases. Germline V lookup: CDR1 SGHVS, CDR2 FQNEAQ. DNA for the CDR3: TGTGCCAGCAGCTTTCGGACAGGTTGGGGTCCCACCGGGGAGCTGTTTTTT. As protein: CASSFRTGWGPTGELFF.

This chain links TRBV5-4 with TRBJ1-6; the D gene is possibly TRBD1 (5 bases). The CDR3 extends over 15 amino acids. V dropped 4 bases and J dropped 7 bases, with 15 bases sitting between them. Germline values: CDR1 SGHNT, CDR2 YYREEE (reference sequence). The CDR3: CASSAVGVKNSPLHF. The CDR3 region has the DNA TGTGCCAGCAGCGCAGTGGGGGTGAAAAATTCACCCCTCCACTTT.

V is TRBV7-2 and J is TRBJ2-3, with D unclear. The V and J ends lost 6 bases and 3 bases respectively, with 10 bases between them. CDR3 size: 13 residues. Per the germline V gene, CDR1 is SGHTA and CDR2 is FQGNSA. DNA for the CDR3: TGTGCCAGCAGGGCTGATCCTACAGATACGCAGTATTTT. This encodes CASRADPTDTQYF.

The J gene is TRBJ1-4, the V gene TRBV11-2, with 8 nucleotides matching TRBD1. Trimming took 4 bases from V and 7 from J; bases not matched to a gene: 5. Germline-derived CDR1 and CDR2 are SGHAT and FQNNGV. The CDR3 contains 14 residues. This chain's CDR3 is CASSSTGGSEKLFF. The DNA for the CDR3 is TGTGCCAGCAGCTCAACAGGGGGGAGTGAAAAACTGTTTTTT.

The chain combines TRBV3-1 with TRBJ1-6; D is possibly TRBD1 (5 bases). CDR1 and CDR2 from the germline V gene are LGHDT and YNNKEL (reference sequence). The V gene lost 1 base and the J gene lost 13 bases, with 14 bases spanning the gap. CDR3 size: 14 residues. CDR3: CASSQGRGSSPLHF. CDR3 sequence (DNA): TGTGCCAGCAGCCAAGGAAGGGGAAGTTCCCCCCTCCACTTT.

This rearrangement joins TRBV25-1 to TRBJ1-5; 7 nucleotides line up with TRBD1. Unmatched junction bases numbered 7, after V lost 6 bases and J lost 5 bases. The CDR3 runs to 14 residues. Germline assignment: CDR1 MGHDK and CDR2 SYGVNS. The CDR3 DNA reads as TGTGCCAGCAGAGCACAGGGGAAAGATCAGCCCCAGCATTTT. It encodes CASRAQGKDQPQHF.

The chain uses TRBV4-3 and TRBJ2-5; D is unresolved. V gave up 5 bases and J gave up 7 bases, with 14 bases separating them. Germline V gene data show CDR1 as LGHNA and CDR2 as YSLEER. The CDR3 consists of 13 residues. CDR3 coding DNA: TGCGCCAGCAGCTCGACCTATCCAGGGACCCAGTACTTC. It encodes CASSSTYPGTQYF.

The rearrangement uses TRBV6-2 or TRBV6-3 and TRBJ1-1, with 10 bases matching TRBD1. CDR3 length: 15 residues. Germline V gives CDR1 MNHEY, CDR2 SVGEGT. J lost 4 bases, V lost 6 bases, and 8 bases had no gene match. DNA for the CDR3: TGTGCCAGCAGACTCGACAGGGGGCTGTTCACTGAAGCTTTCTTT. It translates to CASRLDRGLFTEAFF.

This clonotype has a single count. The gene calls are TRBV6-1 and TRBJ1-5; D is unclear. CDR3 length: 16 residues. Trimming took off 7 bases at V and 2 bases at J, with 18 bases between the two ends. Germline-derived CDR1 and CDR2 are MNHNS and SASEGT. This chain's CDR3 is CASTRPPSGGNQPQHF. The CDR3 DNA sequence: TGTGCCAGCACCCGCCCCCCTAGCGGGGGCAATCAGCCCCAGCATTTT.

The V call is TRBV5-1, the J call TRBJ1-1; tentatively, D is TRBD1 (6 bases). V lost 4 bases and J lost 3, with 16 bases in between. CDR3 length equals 15 residues. CDR1 is SGHRS and CDR2 is YFSETQ in the germline V gene. For the CDR3, the DNA is TGCGCCAGCAGCCGGATACAGGGAGCGGACACTGAAGCTTTCTTT. Its translation: CASSRIQGADTEAFF.

The chain is built from TRBV29-1 and TRBJ2-7; TRBD1 or TRBD2 may be the D gene (6 bases each). The CDR3 has 19 residues. The germline V gene has CDR1 SQVTM and CDR2 ANQGSEA. V lost 6 bases to trimming and J lost 5 bases, with 35 bases between them. CDR3: CSVGGFSGGQEAQVHEQYF. CDR3 bases: TGCAGCGTCGGGGGCTTCAGTGGGGGCCAGGAGGCGCAGGTCCACGAGCAGTACTTC.

The V call is TRBV7-9, the J call TRBJ1-1; D may be TRBD1 (6 bases). The V gene's germline CDR1 is SEHNR and CDR2 FQNEAQ (reference sequence). Trimming left V 5 bases short and J 1 base short, with 14 bases between. The CDR3 sequence is 15 residues long. The CDR3, as DNA: TGTGCCAGCAGCCCGAGGGGGGGCAAGAACACTGAAGCTTTCTTT. Translation: CASSPRGGKNTEAFF.

The chain is built from TRBV12-5 and TRBJ1-1; possible D gene TRBD1, 5 bases. The CDR3 length is 14 residues. Trimming cost V 6 bases and J 1 base, with 12 bases left between them. Germline V CDR1 and CDR2: LGHNT, FRNRAP. CDR3: CASGGGLENTEAFF. The DNA of the CDR3 is TGTGCTAGTGGGGGGGGTTTGGAGAACACTGAAGCTTTCTTT.

The rearrangement links TRBV3-1 to TRBJ1-5; D ambiguous. The CDR3 is 14 residues long. The germline V and J ends were trimmed by 6 bases and 0 bases, with 9 bases remaining between them. Germline assignment: CDR1 LGHDT and CDR2 YNNKEL (reference sequence). The chain's CDR3 is CASRDSDSNQPQHF. DNA of the CDR3: TGTGCCAGCAGAGATTCAGATAGCAATCAGCCCCAGCATTTT.

The V gene is TRBV19, the J gene TRBJ2-7, with D perhaps matching TRBD2 (6 bases). This CDR3 has 12 amino acids. CDR1 and CDR2 from the germline V gene are LNHDA and SQIVND (reference sequence). V gave up 1 base and J gave up 5 bases, with 6 bases separating them. DNA of the CDR3: TGTGCCAGTAGTATAGGGGAGGACGAGCAGTACTTC. Protein sequence: CASSIGEDEQYF.

This rearrangement joins TRBV19 to TRBJ1-4; D gene unclear. Germline CDR1 is LNHDA and CDR2 is SQIVND (reference sequence). This CDR3 is built from 13 residues. Trimming pared 3 bases from V and 13 bases from J, leaving 15 bases between. CDR3 loop: CASSMKGPGGLFF. The CDR3 DNA reads as TGTGCCAGTAGTATGAAAGGACCAGGAGGACTGTTTTTT.

The chain joins TRBV4-1 to TRBJ1-6; D perhaps matches TRBD1 (5 bases). In germline, CDR1 is MGHRA, CDR2 YSYEKL. V gave up 3 bases and J gave up 10 bases, with 19 bases separating them. The CDR3 spans 16 residues. The CDR3 DNA reads TGCGCCAGCAGCCATGACTCCCCTGGGGGGAAATCACCCCTCCACTTT. As protein: CASSHDSPGGKSPLHF.

The V and J genes are TRBV7-9 and TRBJ1-1; D remains ambiguous. V was shortened by 10 bases and J by 0 bases, with 9 bases between the two germline ends. This CDR3 is built from 12 residues. Looked up from germline, CDR1 is SEHNR and CDR2 is FQNEAQ (reference sequence). The chain's CDR3 is CATLSLNTEAFF. The CDR3, as DNA: TGTGCCACTCTTTCGCTGAACACTGAAGCTTTCTTT.

The rearrangement links TRBV4-1 to TRBJ2-5, with TRBD2 matching over 7 bases. This CDR3 has 16 amino acids. Germline V CDR1 and CDR2: MGHRA, YSYEKL. After removal of 1 base from V and 4 bases from J, the junction contained 9 bases not matched to a gene. Here the CDR3 reads CASSQGGTGGRETQYF. CDR3 DNA sequence: TGCGCCAGCAGCCAAGGGGGCACGGGAGGTCGAGAGACCCAGTACTTC.

The chain has TRBV2 and TRBJ2-5, with D perhaps TRBD1 (6 bases). Trimming cost V 6 bases and J 5 bases, with 19 bases left between them. The CDR3 extends over 15 amino acids. Germline-derived CDR1 and CDR2 are SNHLY and FYNNEI. CDR3 bases: TGTGCCAGCAGGGCACAGGGAATGAGTGGGGAGACCCAGTACTTC. The encoded protein is CASRAQGMSGETQYF.

A single count supports this clonotype. This chain uses TRBV29-1 with TRBJ1-5; D might be TRBD1 (5 bases). Germline V lookup: CDR1 SQVTM, CDR2 ANQGSEA. V shed 3 bases and J shed 2 bases, with 8 bases lying between them. The CDR3 is 13 residues long. This CDR3 is CSVDSGGNQPQHF. Here the CDR3 DNA reads TGCAGCGTTGATTCGGGGGGCAATCAGCCCCAGCATTTT.

The chain is built from TRBV12-3 or TRBV12-4 and TRBJ1-4; D not resolved. This CDR3 region has 15 residues. V lost 8 bases to trimming and J lost 5 bases, with 18 bases between them. CDR3 sequence (DNA): TGTGCCAGCGGCTCACGGCCATCGAGGAATGAAAAACTGTTTTTT. Its translation is CASGSRPSRNEKLFF.

This clonotype turned up a few times. The rearrangement uses TRBV12-3 or TRBV12-4 and TRBJ2-3, with D possibly TRBD2 on 6 matching bases. The CDR3 is 15 amino acids. Trimming removed 4 bases at V and 0 bases at J, with 11 bases between. Here the CDR3 reads CASSSRGTSTDTQYF. CDR3 bases: TGTGCCAGCAGTTCCCGCGGGACCAGCACAGATACGCAGTATTTT.

The chain is built from TRBV9 and TRBJ2-2; a weak D match, TRBD2 (5 bases). Per germline, CDR1 SGDLS and CDR2 YYNGEE. The CDR3 sequence is 14 residues long. Deletions cut 3 bases from V and 3 bases from J, with 9 bases between. This chain's CDR3 is CASSGRADTGELFF. CDR3 DNA: TGTGCCAGCAGCGGGCGGGCCGACACCGGGGAGCTGTTTTTT.

The rearrangement links TRBV12-3 or TRBV12-4 to TRBJ1-5, with D unclear. V gave up 6 bases and J gave up 6 bases, with 9 bases separating them. This CDR3 is 12 amino acids long. CDR3 DNA sequence: TGTGCCAGCAGCTATCACCTTCAGCCCCAGCATTTT. This sequence encodes CASSYHLQPQHF.